This entry lists 18 T cell receptor beta chains sequenced from one sample in a study of T cells expressing NK-cell markers. TCRdb processed the 5' RACE reads again and assigns one entry to each CDR3 protein, with no DNA. This sample contains about 380,000 distinct CDR3 sequences. What was sequenced was blood T cells: a sorted CD56 or NKG2C T cell subset, CD4+ or CD8+ T cells, or bulk PBMC T cells (not recorded which). These receptors all stem from a man aged 18-75 years in good health.

The J gene is TRBJ2-5, the V gene TRBV4-2; TCRdb reports TRBD2, a call that lacks DNA to check it against. The CDR3 is 14 amino acids. Per germline, CDR1 LGHNA and CDR2 YNFKEQ. CDR3 amino acids: CASSPLAGEETQYF.

The chain couples TRBV7-9 to TRBJ1-6; TCRdb names TRBD1, which stays unverified in the absence of DNA. Looked up from germline, CDR1 is SEHNR and CDR2 is FQNEAQ (reference sequence). The CDR3 is 14 residues long. CDR3 protein: CASRITGDNSPLHF.

The gene calls are TRBV11-2 and TRBJ2-1; TCRdb names TRBD1, which stays unverified in the absence of DNA. CDR1 is SGHAT and CDR2 is FQNNGV in the germline V gene. The CDR3 totals 18 residues. CDR3 in amino acids: CASSLGARGYSSYNEQFF.

The chain carries TRBV2 and TRBJ1-1. This CDR3 region has 15 residues. Germline lookup yields CDR1 SNHLY and CDR2 FYNNEI. CDR3 protein: CASSGQNIVNTEAFF.

The chain uses TRBV5-1 and TRBJ2-5; the TRBD2 assignment by TCRdb is unverifiable without DNA. Germline CDR1 and CDR2: SGHRS and YFSETQ. The CDR3 covers 18 residues. CDR3 amino acids: CASSARRGLAGKQETQYF. The whole variable domain, filled in from reference TRBV5-1 and TRBJ2-5, reads KAGVTQTPRYLIKTRGQQVTLSCSPISGHRSVSWYQQTPGQGLQFLFEYFSETQRNKGNFPGRFSGRQFSNSRSEMNVSTLELGDSALYLCASSARRGLAGKQETQYFGPGTRLLVL.

The J gene is TRBJ1-5, the V gene TRBV2; the D call of TRBD1 rests on TCRdb alone, since no DNA is present to check it. The germline gives CDR1 SNHLY, CDR2 FYNNEI. The CDR3 totals 14 residues. CDR3 protein: CASLKDRTNQPQHF.

The V and J genes are TRBV5-1 and TRBJ2-7; the D gene TCRdb calls, TRBD2, cannot be checked with no DNA. CDR1 SGHRS and CDR2 YFSETQ come from the germline V gene. The CDR3 length is 15 residues. CDR3 loop: CASSWGGKSNYEQYF.

The chain has TRBV19 and TRBJ1-2. Per the germline V gene, CDR1 is LNHDA and CDR2 is SQIVND (reference sequence). The CDR3 length is 12 residues. The CDR3 sequence: CASSIDRRGYTF.

V usage is TRBV6-2 or TRBV6-3 and J usage is TRBJ1-1. Germline values: CDR1 MNHEY, CDR2 SVGEGT. This CDR3 comprises 13 residues. The CDR3 sequence: CASRRNMNTEAFF.

The gene calls are TRBV5-5 and TRBJ1-4; checking the TCRdb D call of TRBD1 is not possible without DNA. This CDR3 contains 16 residues. Germline-derived CDR1 and CDR2 are SGHKS and YYEKEE (reference sequence). CDR3 protein: CASSLYRVATNEKLFF.

The rearrangement joins TRBV5-4 to TRBJ2-7; TCRdb's D call of TRBD1 is untestable without DNA. CDR1 and CDR2 (germline): SGHNT, YYREEE (reference sequence). This CDR3 region has 15 residues. CDR3 protein: CASSPPGQSSYEQYF. Using reference TRBV5-4 and TRBJ2-7 for the parts outside the CDR3, the full variable domain is ETGVTQSPTHLIKTRGQQVTLRCSSQSGHNTVSWYQQALGQGPQFIFQYYREEENGRGNFPPRFSGLQFPNYSSELNVNALELDDSALYLCASSPPGQSSYEQYFGPGTRLTVT.

The chain has TRBV11-2 and TRBJ2-3. Germline CDR1 reads SGHAT; CDR2 reads FQNNGV. The CDR3 runs to 12 residues. CDR3: CASSYNGDTQYF.

The chain joins TRBV2 to TRBJ2-1; the D gene TCRdb calls, TRBD2, cannot be checked with no DNA. This CDR3 region has 15 residues. Germline V gene lookup returns CDR1 SNHLY and CDR2 FYNNEI. The CDR3 spells CASSEGTSVYNEQFF.

The rearrangement links TRBV6-1 to TRBJ1-1; TCRdb lists TRBD1, though no DNA is available to test this call. Germline V gives CDR1 MNHNS, CDR2 SASEGT. The CDR3 is 14 residues long. The CDR3 region is CASKLTGTASEAFF.

The gene calls are TRBV7-8 and TRBJ1-2. This CDR3 has 12 residues. CDR1 and CDR2 (germline): SGHVS, FQNEAQ. Here the CDR3 reads CASSLGGEGYTF.

The chain couples TRBV30 to TRBJ2-1. The CDR3 runs to 14 residues. Per the germline V gene, CDR1 is GTSNPN and CDR2 is SVGIG (reference sequence). The CDR3 sequence is CAWTPMSSYNEQFF.

The chain joins TRBV12-3 or TRBV12-4 to TRBJ2-3; TCRdb calls TRBD2, which cannot be checked without DNA. The CDR3 runs to 15 residues. This CDR3 reads CASSFGEFPEDTQYF.

This rearrangement joins TRBV2 to TRBJ1-2. Germline CDR1 reads SNHLY; CDR2 reads FYNNEI. This CDR3 comprises 13 residues. The CDR3 reads CASTIISTGGYTF.